The 27 T cell receptor beta chains below come from one sample, sequenced in a study of blood T cell repertoires in COVID-19. The repertoire was sequenced with immunoSEQ multiplex PCR; TCRdb's copy has only in-frame clones and lacks some. The repertoire holds approximately 280,000 clones, with 75% to 90% as singletons. The sequenced material came from peripheral blood. The receptors were gathered from a man between 35 and 55 years old with acute or convalescent COVID-19.

The rearrangement links TRBV29-1 to TRBJ2-3, with D perhaps TRBD2 (6 bases). V gave up 7 bases and J gave up 2 bases, with 16 bases separating them. This CDR3 is built from 14 residues. Per germline, CDR1 SQVTM and CDR2 ANQGSEA. CDR3 nucleotides: TGCAGCGCTGCCCCCTGGACTACCACAGATACGCAGTATTTT. Translated, it gives CSAAPWTTTDTQYF.

The CDR3 region has the DNA TGTGCCAGTAGTGCCCGGGACAGGTACTATGGCTACACCTTC. As protein: CASSARDRYYGYTF. The chain is built from TRBV19 and TRBJ1-2, with 8 positions matching TRBD1. CDR1 and CDR2 from the germline V gene are LNHDA and SQIVND (reference sequence). This CDR3 is built from 14 residues. Germline trimming cut 5 bases from V and 3 bases from J; bases unmatched to any gene: 5.

This chain connects TRBV12-5 to TRBJ1-1; unclear D gene. V was pared by 6 bases and J by 1 base, with 12 bases between. Germline V gene lookup returns CDR1 LGHNT and CDR2 FRNRAP. The CDR3 has 14 residues. CDR3 sequence: CASGRSNPNTEAFF. In DNA, the CDR3 is TGTGCTAGTGGGAGGAGCAACCCGAACACTGAAGCTTTCTTT.

Note on this clone: Other DNA variants within this sample encode the same CDR3. The rearrangement joins TRBV30 to TRBJ1-1, with a tentative D call TRBD1 (6 bases). There are 13 residues in the CDR3. Trimming removed 4 bases at V and 1 base at J, with 10 bases between. Germline CDR1 and CDR2: GTSNPN and SVGIG (reference sequence). The CDR3 DNA is TGTGCCTGGAAGGGCAGGGGGAACACTGAAGCTTTCTTT. Translated: CAWKGRGNTEAFF. Filled out from reference TRBV30 and TRBJ1-1, the complete variable domain reads SQTIHQWPATLVQPVGSPLSLECTVEGTSNPNLYWYRQAAGRGLQLLFYSVGIGQISSEVPQNLSASRPQDRQFILSSKKLLLSDSGFYLCAWKGRGNTEAFFGQGTRLTVV.

The rearrangement uses TRBV6-1 and TRBJ1-5; D unresolved. Germline values: CDR1 MNHNS, CDR2 SASEGT. This CDR3 comprises 14 residues. V lost 3 bases and J lost 0, with 6 bases in between. The CDR3, as DNA: TGTGCCAGCAGTGATCGGTATAGCAATCAGCCCCAGCATTTT. It codes for CASSDRYSNQPQHF.

This clone was picked up one time. The chain carries TRBV12-1 and TRBJ2-1; the tabulated D call, TRBD1, remains unverified against the DNA. TRBV12-1 is described as a pseudogene. The CDR3 extends over 16 amino acids. The CDR3 sequence is CATVRQDRTQCNEQFF. CDR3 nucleotide sequence: TGTGCCACCGTCCGGCAGGACAGGACTCAGTGCAATGAGCAGTTCTTC.

The V call is TRBV9, the J call TRBJ2-1, with D perhaps matching TRBD1 (5 bases). V lost 0 bases, J lost 8 bases, and 12 bases lay in between. CDR3 size: 14 residues. The germline V gene has CDR1 SGDLS and CDR2 YYNGEE. The CDR3 coding sequence is TGTGCCAGCAGCGTAGGGGGCCGAGTGGATGAGCAGTTCTTC. It encodes CASSVGGRVDEQFF.

V gene TRBV7-9 combines with J gene TRBJ1-6; D may be TRBD1 (5 bases). Per germline, CDR1 SEHNR and CDR2 FQNEAQ (reference sequence). The CDR3 totals 14 residues. Trimming removed 0 bases at V and 13 bases at J, with 13 bases between. The CDR3 DNA reads TGTGCCAGCAGCTTAGCCGGGACTGATAGCCCCCTCCACTTT. It yields the protein CASSLAGTDSPLHF. The whole variable domain, remainder taken from reference TRBV7-9 and TRBJ1-6, is DTGVSQNPRHKITKRGQNVTFRCDPISEHNRLYWYRQTLGQGPEFLTYFQNEAQLEKSRLLSDRFSAERPKGSFSTLEIQRTEQGDSAMYLCASSLAGTDSPLHFGNGTRLTVT.

This chain connects TRBV19 to TRBJ1-5; TRBD1 might be the D (5 bases). Germline loops: CDR1 LNHDA, CDR2 SQIVND (reference sequence). The CDR3 runs 13 residues. V lost 7 bases to trimming and J lost 7 bases, with 14 bases between them. The CDR3 DNA is TGTGCCAGTAAGCTCTTGGGGGGGCAGCCCCAGCATTTT. Its protein product is CASKLLGGQPQHF.

The rearrangement uses TRBV6-1 and TRBJ2-1; D is possibly TRBD1 (5 bases). This CDR3 comprises 20 residues. The germline V gene has CDR1 MNHNS and CDR2 SASEGT. Between the trimmed V and J ends, which lost 2 bases and 3 bases, there was a span of 26 bases. CDR3 nucleotides: TGTGCCAGCAGTGAACCCTACCCCACCATACAGGTACAGTACTACAATGAGCAGTTCTTC. It yields the protein CASSEPYPTIQVQYYNEQFF.

The V and J genes are TRBV15 and TRBJ2-1, with a possible D match to TRBD1 (6 bases). V was pared by 3 bases and J by 5 bases, with 23 bases between. Germline V gene data show CDR1 as LNHNV and CDR2 as YYDKDF (reference sequence). The CDR3 spans 18 residues. The CDR3 loop reads CATSSSATGTAQDNEQFF. CDR3 bases: TGTGCCACCAGCAGTTCCGCGACAGGCACGGCCCAAGACAATGAGCAGTTCTTC.

This clone has a single count. This chain joins TRBV15 and TRBJ2-3; 11 bases agree with TRBD1. The ends lost 1 base at V and 4 bases at J; junction bases unmatched: 4. Germline V gene data show CDR1 as LNHNV and CDR2 as YYDKDF (reference sequence). The CDR3 has 16 residues. CDR3 nucleotide sequence: TGTGCCACCAGCAGAGGGACAGGGGGCGTTGCAGATACGCAGTATTTT. Its translation: CATSRGTGGVADTQYF.

This clone was detected once. The chain couples TRBV6-5 to TRBJ2-7, with TRBD2 matching over 7 bases. CDR1 and CDR2 (germline): MNHEY, SVGAGI. The V and J ends lost 6 bases and 0 bases, in that order; junction bases with no gene match: 5. The CDR3 contains 14 residues. In DNA, the CDR3 is TGTGCCAGCAGGACTAGCCCTAGCTCCTACGAGCAGTACTTC. Its translation: CASRTSPSSYEQYF.

CDR3 nucleotides: TGTGCCTGGAGTGTGGCATCTAACTATGGCTACACCTTC. Its protein product is CAWSVASNYGYTF. The chain combines TRBV30 with TRBJ1-2, with no clear D. Trimming cost V 0 bases and J 0 bases, with 5 bases left between them. The CDR3 length is 13 residues. Germline lookup yields CDR1 GTSNPN and CDR2 SVGIG (reference sequence).

This clone has just one count. The chain is built from TRBV6-2 or TRBV6-3 and TRBJ2-7; 7 nucleotides agree with TRBD2. V trimming: 0 bases; J trimming: 0 bases; junction bases outside the gene matches: 8. There are 17 residues in the CDR3. Germline V lookup: CDR1 MNHEY, CDR2 SVGEGT. The CDR3 protein is CASSYSVRGGTSYEQYF. DNA for the CDR3: TGTGCCAGCAGTTACTCAGTTCGCGGGGGAACCTCCTACGAGCAGTACTTC.

V is TRBV10-3 and J is TRBJ1-2; 12 nucleotides match TRBD1. V dropped 6 bases and J dropped 8; count of bases not matched to a gene: 4. The CDR3 has 13 residues. Germline V gives CDR1 ENHRY, CDR2 SYGVKD. CDR3 sequence: CAIRGQGAEGYTF. As DNA, the CDR3 is TGTGCCATCAGGGGACAGGGGGCAGAAGGCTACACCTTC.

The rearrangement uses TRBV5-8 and TRBJ2-4; 7 positions agree with TRBD2. CDR1 is SGHTS, CDR2 YDEGEE, per germline. V was clipped by 7 bases and J by 6 bases; unmatched bases: 4. This CDR3 spans 12 amino acids. This CDR3 is CASRPGGNIQYF. As DNA, the CDR3 is TGTGCCAGCCGCCCGGGGGGAAACATTCAGTACTTC. Full variable domain (missing parts from reference TRBV5-8 and TRBJ2-4): EAGVTQSPTHLIKTRGQQATLRCSPISGHTSVYWYQQALGLGLQFLLWYDEGEERNRGNFPPRFSGRQFPNYSSELNVNALELEDSALYLCASRPGGNIQYFGAGTRLSVL.

The gene calls are TRBV5-1 and TRBJ2-3; TRBD2 agrees at 7 bases. The V and J ends lost 1 base and 2 bases, in that order; junction bases with no gene match: 13. The germline V gene encodes CDR1 SGHRS and CDR2 YFSETQ. The CDR3 covers 18 residues. The CDR3 here is CASSLSPPGGGTTDTQYF. CDR3 coding DNA: TGCGCCAGCAGCTTGTCCCCTCCTGGCGGGGGTACCACAGATACGCAGTATTTT.

The chain is built from TRBV7-3 and TRBJ1-5; 7 bases agree with TRBD1. This CDR3 comprises 15 residues. Germline V lookup: CDR1 SGHTA, CDR2 FQGTGA. J was trimmed by 4 bases and V by 5 bases; bases with no gene match: 8. The CDR3: CASSVTGERNQPQHF. CDR3 bases: TGTGCCAGCAGCGTCACAGGGGAAAGAAATCAGCCCCAGCATTTT.

This chain connects TRBV3-1 (or the pseudogene TRBV3-2) to TRBJ2-4, with a tentative D call TRBD2 (5 bases). CDR3 size: 15 residues. The V end lost 5 bases, the J end lost 0 bases, and 11 bases lay between the germline ends. Germline CDR1 and CDR2: LGHDT and YNNKEL (reference sequence). The CDR3, as DNA: TGTGCCAGCAGCTCACCCGGGGTAGCCAAAAACATTCAGTACTTC. Protein: CASSSPGVAKNIQYF.

This clone was seen a single time. The chain uses TRBV12-5 and TRBJ1-2; no reliable D call. Trimming pared 2 bases from V and 8 bases from J, leaving 6 bases between. The CDR3 runs 11 residues. The germline V gene encodes CDR1 LGHNT and CDR2 FRNRAP. CDR3 sequence (DNA): TGTGCTAGTGGTTTGAACCAGGGCTACACCTTC. This codes for CASGLNQGYTF.

The genes are TRBV10-3 and TRBJ1-2; 10 bases are a match to TRBD1. The germline V gene has CDR1 ENHRY and CDR2 SYGVKD. The junction had 14 bases not matched to a gene; V was cut back by 10 bases and J by 3 bases. CDR3 length: 16 residues. The CDR3 loop is CATSQTGGGKDYGYTF. The CDR3 DNA sequence: TGTGCCACCTCCCAGACAGGGGGCGGGAAGGACTATGGCTACACCTTC.

This chain uses TRBV2 with TRBJ2-2, with 8 bases aligning to TRBD2. Germline CDR1 SNHLY, CDR2 FYNNEI. The CDR3 extends over 14 amino acids. The trim removed 6 bases at V and 2 bases at J, leaving 2 bases unmatched. For the CDR3, the DNA is TGTGCCAGCAGAGCGGGGGTCAACACCGGGGAGCTGTTTTTT. Translation: CASRAGVNTGELFF.

The chain uses TRBV28 and TRBJ1-4; possible D gene TRBD1, 5 bases. This CDR3 is 15 amino acids long. The germline gives CDR1 MDHEN, CDR2 SYDVKM. V gave up 1 base and J gave up 4 bases, with 10 bases separating them. The CDR3 region has the DNA TGTGCCAGCAGTTTATCAAGGGGCCTTAATGAAAAACTGTTTTTT. Protein: CASSLSRGLNEKLFF.

Notes on this clone: This same CDR3 is encoded by further DNA sequences in the sample. This chain connects TRBV5-1 to TRBJ2-2; D is unresolved. From germline, CDR1 is SGHRS and CDR2 YFSETQ. V was pared by 0 bases and J by 1 base, with 4 bases between. The CDR3 totals 14 residues. CDR3 sequence: CASSLGGNTGELFF. CDR3 DNA sequence: TGCGCCAGCAGCTTGGGAGGGAACACCGGGGAGCTGTTTTTT.

The chain couples TRBV27 to TRBJ1-2; D is undetermined. Germline CDR1 and CDR2: MNHEY and SMNVEV (reference sequence). The V gene lost 0 bases and the J gene lost 8 bases, with 10 bases spanning the gap. The CDR3 is 13 amino acids. The CDR3 spells CASSLSRDMGYTF. CDR3 bases: TGTGCCAGCAGTTTATCGAGGGATATGGGCTACACCTTC.

The chain links TRBV2 to TRBJ1-2, with D unresolved. The CDR3 runs to 15 residues. Germline V CDR1 and CDR2: SNHLY, FYNNEI. The V and J ends lost 4 bases and 8 bases respectively, with 20 bases between them. The CDR3 spells CASSVGRSRALGYTF. The CDR3 DNA sequence: TGTGCCAGCAGTGTGGGCAGATCTCGCGCTTTGGGCTACACCTTC.